The 30 T cell receptor beta chains presented below share a single source sample, sequenced in a study of OX40 agonist ivuxolimab in advanced cancers. The table came from immunoSEQ multiplex PCR; TCRdb's copy has only in-frame clones and leaves some out. This sample has about 91,000 clones, with roughly 84% found just once. Sequenced material: CD4+ or CD8+ T cells sorted from blood, taken in a trial of the OX40 agonist ivuxolimab. These receptors originate from an adult with an advanced solid tumor such as melanoma, head and neck, liver or kidney cancer.

This chain connects TRBV5-1 to TRBJ1-3; D gene uncertain. V was clipped by 4 bases and J by 0 bases, with 11 bases between them. The V gene's germline CDR1 is SGHRS and CDR2 YFSETQ. This CDR3 comprises 15 residues. The CDR3 coding sequence is TGCGCCAGCAGCGGACCGACTGCCTCTGGAAACACCATATATTTT. Amino acid sequence: CASSGPTASGNTIYF.

As to this clone: Other nucleotide sequences from this sample produce the same CDR3. The chain combines TRBV9 with TRBJ2-3; no clear D. Germline values: CDR1 SGDLS, CDR2 YYNGEE. Trimming removed 1 base at V and 2 bases at J, with 5 bases between. This CDR3 is built from 13 residues. CDR3 loop: CASSVRNTDTQYF. CDR3 DNA: TGTGCCAGCAGCGTAAGAAACACAGATACGCAGTATTTT. Full variable domain (remainder filled in from reference TRBV9 and TRBJ2-3): DSGVTQTPKHLITATGQRVTLRCSPRSGDLSVYWYQQSLDQGLQFLIQYYNGEERAKGNILERFSAQQFPDLHSELNLSSLELGDSALYFCASSVRNTDTQYFGPGTRLTVL.

The chain is built from TRBV5-1 and TRBJ1-3; 7 bases line up with TRBD1. Trimming cost V 0 bases and J 2 bases; bases outside gene matches: 2. This CDR3 is 15 amino acids long. Germline lookup yields CDR1 SGHRS and CDR2 YFSETQ. The CDR3 DNA follows: TGCGCCAGCAGCTTGGGCCAGGGGGCTGGAAACACCATATATTTT. This encodes CASSLGQGAGNTIYF.

This chain uses TRBV7-9 with TRBJ2-7, with D unclear. This CDR3 is built from 12 residues. Trimming cost V 5 bases and J 5 bases, with 10 bases left between them. In germline, CDR1 is SEHNR, CDR2 FQNEAQ (reference sequence). For the CDR3, the DNA is TGTGCCAGCAGCACAAATGTCCACGAGCAGTACTTC. As protein: CASSTNVHEQYF.

The gene calls are TRBV25-1 and TRBJ2-7; 7 bases map to TRBD1. There are 16 residues in the CDR3. V was clipped by 3 bases and J by 2 bases; unmatched bases: 10. CDR1 MGHDK and CDR2 SYGVNS come from the germline V gene. The CDR3 loop reads CASSEPPGQPTYEQYF. The CDR3 region has the DNA TGTGCCAGCAGTGAGCCGCCGGGACAGCCAACCTACGAGCAGTACTTC.

This chain links TRBV11-2 with TRBJ2-3; D gene unclear. The CDR3 spans 15 residues. Trimming stripped 2 bases from V and 0 bases from J, with 9 bases between. Germline V lookup: CDR1 SGHAT, CDR2 FQNNGV. The CDR3: CASSLTQLSTDTQYF. The CDR3 DNA reads TGTGCCAGCAGCTTAACCCAACTGAGCACAGATACGCAGTATTTT.

This chain joins TRBV6-5 and TRBJ1-1, with TRBD1 identical over 9 bases. Unmatched junction bases numbered 7, after V lost 5 bases and J lost 6 bases. CDR3 size: 14 residues. Germline V lookup: CDR1 MNHEY, CDR2 SVGAGI. As DNA, the CDR3 is TGTGCCAGCAGTAAAGGGACAGGGAGGTCTGAAGCTTTCTTT. Protein sequence: CASSKGTGRSEAFF.

This chain links TRBV7-8 with TRBJ1-1; weak D call: TRBD1 (5 bases). Trimming removed 4 bases from V and 3 bases from J, with 9 bases in between. Germline V gene sequence: CDR1 SGHVS, CDR2 FQNEAQ. CDR3 length equals 13 residues. DNA for the CDR3: TGTGCCAGCAGCTGGGGGGGGGACACTGAAGCTTTCTTT. Protein: CASSWGGDTEAFF.

The chain has TRBV9 and TRBJ2-1; D unclear. The V gene lost 0 bases and the J gene lost 5 bases, with 9 bases spanning the gap. The CDR3 runs 14 residues. The V gene's germline CDR1 is SGDLS and CDR2 YYNGEE. CDR3 nucleotides: TGTGCCAGCAGCGTAGAGGTGACAAACAATGAGCAGTTCTTC. Its protein product is CASSVEVTNNEQFF.

The chain has TRBV7-2 and TRBJ2-3; 13 bases align to TRBD2. V was clipped by 4 bases and J by 1 base; unmatched bases: 5. The CDR3 contains 17 residues. Germline CDR1 reads SGHTA; CDR2 reads FQGNSA. This CDR3 is CASSSGTSGTRTDTQYF. Written as DNA, the CDR3 is TGTGCCAGCAGCTCGGGGACTAGCGGGACCCGCACAGATACGCAGTATTTT.

V is TRBV19 and J is TRBJ2-2, with D uncertain. Per the germline V gene, CDR1 is LNHDA and CDR2 is SQIVND (reference sequence). There are 15 residues in the CDR3. The ends were cut back, 1 base at V and 4 bases at J, with 10 bases in the middle. CDR3 nucleotides: TGTGCCAGTAGTATAGTTGGCTTTTCCACCGGGGAGCTGTTTTTT. Protein product: CASSIVGFSTGELFF.

The chain joins TRBV10-3 to TRBJ1-5, with 8 bases lining up with TRBD1. Per germline, CDR1 ENHRY and CDR2 SYGVKD. Losses at the gene ends were 3 bases for V and 2 bases for J; bases not matched to a gene: 3. CDR3 length: 15 residues. The CDR3 DNA sequence: TGTGCCATCAGTGACGGACAGGGTGGCAATCAGCCCCAGCATTTT. Protein sequence: CAISDGQGGNQPQHF.

The CDR3 region has the DNA TGCGCCAGCAGCCCCCCGGGGGGCGACACCGGGGAGCTGTTTTTT. This translates into CASSPPGGDTGELFF. The chain links TRBV5-1 to TRBJ2-2, with a possible D match to TRBD2 (7 bases). This CDR3 contains 15 residues. CDR1 SGHRS and CDR2 YFSETQ come from the germline V gene. V lost 4 bases, J lost 3 bases, and 13 bases lay in between.

CDR3 protein: CASSGLAGGAGTDTQYF. CDR3 nucleotide sequence: TGTGCCAGCAGTGGACTAGCGGGGGGGGCGGGGACAGATACGCAGTATTTT. The chain uses TRBV2 and TRBJ2-3; the match to TRBD2 covers 14 bases. This CDR3 has 17 residues. Germline V gene sequence: CDR1 SNHLY, CDR2 FYNNEI. Trimming at V came to 4 bases and at J to 3 bases, leaving 6 bases not matched to a gene.

J is TRBJ2-3 and V is TRBV25-1; 7 bases are a match to TRBD1. V was clipped by 0 bases and J by 4 bases; unmatched bases: 7. This CDR3 is built from 16 residues. CDR1 MGHDK and CDR2 SYGVNS come from the germline V gene. The CDR3 protein is CASSEYLTGVADTQYF. CDR3 DNA: TGTGCCAGCAGTGAATATCTCACAGGGGTGGCAGATACGCAGTATTTT.

V is TRBV18 and J is TRBJ1-4, with D hard to call. V dropped 3 bases and J dropped 0 bases, with 5 bases sitting between them. This CDR3 has 14 amino acids. The germline V gene encodes CDR1 KGHSH and CDR2 LQKENI. CDR3 DNA sequence: TGTGCCAGCTCACCTAGTGCAACTAATGAAAAACTGTTTTTT. This sequence encodes CASSPSATNEKLFF.

The chain is built from TRBV19 and TRBJ1-1, with 8 positions matching TRBD1. The length of the CDR3 is 12 residues. The germline gives CDR1 LNHDA, CDR2 SQIVND (reference sequence). Germline trimming cut 8 bases from V and 3 bases from J; bases unmatched to any gene: 2. The CDR3 loop is CASRQGYTEAFF. In DNA, the CDR3 is TGTGCCAGTCGACAGGGGTACACTGAAGCTTTCTTT.

The chain has TRBV27 and TRBJ1-5, with D uncertain. Germline values: CDR1 MNHEY, CDR2 SMNVEV (reference sequence). V lost 2 bases and J lost 4, with 15 bases in between. The CDR3 is 16 amino acids. The CDR3 region has the DNA TGTGCCAGCAGTTTAGATGCCGGGGTCGGTAATCAGCCCCAGCATTTT. Its translation: CASSLDAGVGNQPQHF.

This sequence joins TRBV4-3 and TRBJ1-2; D gene unclear. From germline, CDR1 is LGHNA and CDR2 YSLEER. This CDR3 comprises 15 residues. Trimming shortened V by 1 base and J by 4 bases, and 13 bases separated the two germline ends. CDR3 coding DNA: TGCGCCAGCAGCCAAGTTCTCAGGAGCTCCTATGGCTACACCTTC. Protein product: CASSQVLRSSYGYTF.

This chain connects TRBV9 to TRBJ2-2; perhaps TRBD2 as D (5 bases). From germline, CDR1 is SGDLS and CDR2 YYNGEE. V was shortened by 2 bases and J by 3 bases, with 11 bases between the two germline ends. CDR3 length: 15 amino acids. CDR3 region: CASSVSGFDTGELFF. CDR3 in DNA: TGTGCCAGCAGCGTGAGCGGTTTCGACACCGGGGAGCTGTTTTTT. Together with reference TRBV9 and TRBJ2-2, the CDR3 gives the full variable domain: DSGVTQTPKHLITATGQRVTLRCSPRSGDLSVYWYQQSLDQGLQFLIQYYNGEERAKGNILERFSAQQFPDLHSELNLSSLELGDSALYFCASSVSGFDTGELFFGEGSRLTVL.

This chain uses TRBV9 with TRBJ2-2; no clear D. Trimming pared 4 bases from V and 3 bases from J, leaving 19 bases between. The CDR3 is 17 residues long. Germline CDR1 reads SGDLS; CDR2 reads YYNGEE. CDR3 bases: TGTGCCAGCAGCCCACGATATAAGGGTTCGGACACCGGGGAGCTGTTTTTT. It specifies CASSPRYKGSDTGELFF.

The CDR3 DNA reads as TGTGCCAGCAGCGGGCCGGGACAGGGCAAAGAGACCCAGTACTTC. Its protein product is CASSGPGQGKETQYF. V gene TRBV2 combines with J gene TRBJ2-5, with 9 bases matching TRBD1. Looked up from germline, CDR1 is SNHLY and CDR2 is FYNNEI. This CDR3 spans 15 amino acids. V lost 6 bases to trimming and J lost 3 bases; unmatched junction nucleotides: 8.

The chain uses TRBV5-1 and TRBJ2-4, with D perhaps TRBD1 (6 bases). The CDR3 loop spans 13 amino acids. Germline CDR1 and CDR2: SGHRS and YFSETQ. The ends were cut back, 6 bases at V and 8 bases at J, with 15 bases in the middle. CDR3 protein: CASTSGVSDIQYF. The CDR3 bases are TGCGCCAGCACCTCAGGGGTGTCGGACATTCAGTACTTC.

The chain recombines TRBV11-2 with TRBJ2-3; D not certain. The V gene lost 2 bases and the J gene lost 0 bases, with 6 bases spanning the gap. The CDR3 is 14 amino acids. Germline CDR1 reads SGHAT; CDR2 reads FQNNGV. The CDR3 DNA sequence: TGTGCCAGCAGCTTAACGGCTAGCACAGATACGCAGTATTTT. Protein: CASSLTASTDTQYF.

The chain has TRBV11-2 and TRBJ1-1; D gene uncertain. With 0 bases removed from V and 7 bases from J, the gap between germline ends came to 12 bases. Germline V gives CDR1 SGHAT, CDR2 FQNNGV. CDR3 length: 14 amino acids. CDR3 sequence reads: CASSLDGGYSEAFF. The CDR3 DNA reads TGTGCCAGCAGCTTAGATGGAGGGTACAGTGAAGCTTTCTTT.

The chain employs TRBV6-5 and TRBJ2-1; D unclear. The length of the CDR3 is 15 residues. Germline CDR1 and CDR2: MNHEY and SVGAGI. Trimming removed 2 bases from V and 3 bases from J, with 11 bases in between. The CDR3 loop is CASSYGWMVYNEQFF. The CDR3 nucleotides are TGTGCCAGCAGTTACGGCTGGATGGTCTACAATGAGCAGTTCTTC.

V is TRBV6-6 and J is TRBJ2-7; D remains unclear. The CDR3 runs 14 residues. Trimming pared 6 bases from V and 6 bases from J, leaving 18 bases between. CDR1 is MNHNY, CDR2 SVGAGI, per germline (reference sequence). The CDR3 DNA is TGTGCCAGCAGGGACGGAAGTCGCTTTGGCGAGCAGTACTTC. Its translation: CASRDGSRFGEQYF.

This chain links TRBV27 with TRBJ2-5; D gene uncertain. Between the trimmed V and J ends, which lost 2 bases and 13 bases, there was a span of 5 bases. The CDR3 runs to 9 residues. Germline CDR1 is MNHEY and CDR2 is SMNVEV (reference sequence). The CDR3: CASSLAGYF. The CDR3 nucleotides read TGTGCCAGCAGTTTAGCCGGGTACTTC.

Only a few counts were recorded for this clone. The chain couples TRBV6-1 to TRBJ1-5; 8 bases are shared with TRBD1. The V segment lost 5 bases and the J segment 12 bases; nucleotides outside the gene matches: 6. The germline CDR1 and CDR2 sequences are MNHNS and SASEGT. This CDR3 spans 12 amino acids. CDR3 region: CASSQTGGNQHF. CDR3 DNA: TGTGCCAGCAGTCAAACAGGGGGGAACCAGCATTTT.

This chain uses TRBV7-2 with TRBJ1-5; D unresolved. Germline-derived CDR1 and CDR2 are SGHTA and FQGNSA. The CDR3 has 15 amino acids. V gave up 4 bases and J gave up 4 bases, with 14 bases separating them. For the CDR3, the DNA is TGTGCCAGCAGCTCGGCGCCCGCCCCTAATCAGCCCCAGCATTTT. Translated, it gives CASSSAPAPNQPQHF.